Listed below are T cell receptor beta chains from one sample, sequenced in a study of post-analysis software for immune sequencing data. TCRdb analysed the PCR reads with MiXCR anew, one entry per CDR3 protein. The sample lists some 800,000 distinct CDR3 sequences, 35% to 55% seen once, with 4.9% in the top ten. The sequencing sample was made of blood. These receptors were collected from a girl aged 10-17 years with multiple sclerosis. The CDR3 runs from the conserved cysteine through the conserved F or W. D genes are given only for firm matches. Size is omitted from some rows. Given values are once, few, many or a class for expanded clones.

size: -; V: TRBV24-1; J: TRBJ2-1; D: -; DNA: TGTGCCACCAGTGCTGCGAGGAATGAACAGTTCTTC; CDR3: CATSAARNEQFF
size: few; V: TRBV2; J: TRBJ2-7; D: TRBD2; DNA: TGTGCCAGCAGTATAGCGGGTGATAGCTACGAGCAGTACTTC; CDR3: CASSIAGDSYEQYF
size: -; V: TRBV6-5; J: TRBJ2-7; D: -; DNA: TGTGCCAGCAGTTACGGACGGATCTACGAGCAGTACTTC; CDR3: CASSYGRIYEQYF
size: few; V: TRBV29-1; J: TRBJ2-1; D: TRBD2; DNA: TGCAGCGTTGATCTAGCGGGAGGAAGCGATGAGCAGTTCTTC; CDR3: CSVDLAGGSDEQFF
size: few; V: TRBV20-1; J: TRBJ2-1; D: TRBD2; DNA: TGCAGTGCAACGTCGGGAGGGCCAGCACATGAGCAGTTCTTC; CDR3: CSATSGGPAHEQFF
size: -; V: TRBV7-2; J: TRBJ2-7; D: TRBD2; DNA: TGTGCCAGCAGCTTGGTCACTAGCGGGAGTGGTTACGAGCAGTACTTC; CDR3: CASSLVTSGSGYEQYF
size: -; V: TRBV10-2; J: TRBJ2-5; D: -; DNA: TGCGCCAGCAGTGAACAGGGCCCCGAGACCCAGTACTTC; CDR3: CASSEQGPETQYF
size: -; V: TRBV2; J: TRBJ2-5; D: TRBD2; DNA: TGTGCCAGCAGTGATAATGAGCGGGGGCCGGAGACCCAGTACTTC; CDR3: CASSDNERGPETQYF
size: once; V: TRBV12-3/TRBV12-4; J: TRBJ2-3; D: -; DNA: TGTGCCAGCAGTTTTGGAGGTATTGGTGCAGATACGCAGTATTTT; CDR3: CASSFGGIGADTQYF
size: -; V: TRBV6-2/TRBV6-3; J: TRBJ2-7; D: TRBD2; DNA: TGTGCCAGCAGTTTCACTAGCGGGAGCAGGCGCTACGAGCAGTACTTC; CDR3: CASSFTSGSRRYEQYF
size: -; V: TRBV20-1; J: TRBJ2-1; D: -; DNA: TGCAGTGCTCTGGACACCGCTTACCTTCCCTACGAGCAGTTCTTC; CDR3: CSALDTAYLPYEQFF
size: -; V: TRBV28; J: TRBJ1-2; D: -; DNA: TGTGCCAGCAGGCTCGGGGTTCTCTATGGCTACACCTTC; CDR3: CASRLGVLYGYTF
size: once; V: TRBV11-2; J: TRBJ1-1; D: TRBD1; DNA: TGTGCCAGCAGCTTAGATCTAGGACAGGGTGGAGGAGCGGCTTTCTTT; CDR3: CASSLDLGQGGGAAFF
size: -; V: TRBV7-2; J: TRBJ2-5; D: -; DNA: TGTGCCAGCAGCTCCCCTCCGGGACACGCTAGGTCCCAGTACTTC; CDR3: CASSSPPGHARSQYF
size: -; V: TRBV3-1; J: TRBJ2-7; D: TRBD2; DNA: TGTGCCAGCAGCCAGGGGACTAGCGGAGGGGGGGGCTCCTACGAGCAGTACTTC; CDR3: CASSQGTSGGGGSYEQYF
size: -; V: TRBV12-3/TRBV12-4; J: TRBJ1-2; D: TRBD1; DNA: TGTGCCAGCAGTTTAGCGGGGGGACAGGGGAGGGACTATGGCTACACCTTC; CDR3: CASSLAGGQGRDYGYTF
size: -; V: TRBV4-1; J: TRBJ2-1; D: TRBD2; DNA: TGCGCCAGCAGCCAGATCACTATAGCGGGAGGCGACTACAATGAGCAGTTCTTC; CDR3: CASSQITIAGGDYNEQFF
size: few; V: TRBV28; J: TRBJ1-5; D: -; DNA: TGTGCCAGCAGTTTATGGACACAGAACAATCAGCCCCAGCATTTT; CDR3: CASSLWTQNNQPQHF
size: -; V: TRBV6-2/TRBV6-3; J: TRBJ2-7; D: -; DNA: TGTGCCAGCAGTTACGAACCGTACGAGCAGTACTTC; CDR3: CASSYEPYEQYF
size: -; V: TRBV5-1; J: TRBJ2-3; D: -; DNA: TGCGCCAGCAGCGCTTCCTACCGGGACATTGATACGCAGTATTTT; CDR3: CASSASYRDIDTQYF
size: -; V: TRBV9; J: TRBJ2-5; D: TRBD2; DNA: TGTGCCAGCAGCTCCGGTAGCGGGAACGCCGGTGTGACCCAGTACTTC; CDR3: CASSSGSGNAGVTQYF
size: -; V: TRBV3-1; J: TRBJ2-1; D: TRBD2; DNA: TGTGCCAGCAGCCCCATACCGGGACTAGCGGGAGGGCCGGGCTCCTACAATGAGCAGTTCTTC; CDR3: CASSPIPGLAGGPGSYNEQFF
size: -; V: TRBV5-6; J: TRBJ2-7; D: -; DNA: TGTGCCAGCAGCTTCTTCGACTCCATCTACGAGCAGTACTTC; CDR3: CASSFFDSIYEQYF
size: -; V: TRBV20-1; J: TRBJ1-2; D: -; DNA: TGCAGTGCTACCGGGTTTGGCTACACCTTC; CDR3: CSATGFGYTF
size: -; V: TRBV7-8; J: TRBJ2-1; D: -; DNA: TGTGCCAGCAGCTTAGTGGGATCCACTCTCAATGAGCAGTTCTTC; CDR3: CASSLVGSTLNEQFF
size: -; V: TRBV12-3/TRBV12-4; J: TRBJ1-4; D: -; DNA: TGTGCCAGCAGTTCTCGGGGCGTCCATGAAAAACTGTTTTTT; CDR3: CASSSRGVHEKLFF
size: -; V: TRBV6-6; J: TRBJ1-6; D: -; DNA: TGTGCCAGCAGTCACCCCGGAGAACATAATTCACCCCTCCACTTT; CDR3: CASSHPGEHNSPLHF